Included here is one T cell receptor beta chain sequence, with context. Its matching antigen is unknown. These data come from a study of T cell responses to AZD1222 COVID-19 vaccine. Study-level information: Second-dose recipients at about 4 or about 12 weeks were treated as one pooled group.

Study observations and caveats: Rises in breadth and depth of Spike-specific TCRs came after two AZD1222 doses. Baseline seropositives among AZD1222 recipients totaled only 5 to 7.

Germline V gene lookup returns CDR1 SEHNR and CDR2 FQNEAQ (reference sequence). CDR3 length: 14 amino acids. Trimming cost V 3 bases and J 5 bases, with 13 bases left between them. Produced via immunoSEQ multiplex PCR; TCRdb's table is partial and in-frame only. The sample records around 140,000 clones, around 89% being singletons. The sequence came from an adult in good health. V is TRBV7-9 and J is TRBJ1-1; D gene unclear. This specimen consisted of peripheral blood, obtained on day 0 of AZD1222 vaccination. CDR3 protein: CASSFGGYGTEAFF. The CDR3 DNA reads as TGTGCCAGCAGCTTTGGAGGGTATGGGACTGAAGCTTTCTTT.